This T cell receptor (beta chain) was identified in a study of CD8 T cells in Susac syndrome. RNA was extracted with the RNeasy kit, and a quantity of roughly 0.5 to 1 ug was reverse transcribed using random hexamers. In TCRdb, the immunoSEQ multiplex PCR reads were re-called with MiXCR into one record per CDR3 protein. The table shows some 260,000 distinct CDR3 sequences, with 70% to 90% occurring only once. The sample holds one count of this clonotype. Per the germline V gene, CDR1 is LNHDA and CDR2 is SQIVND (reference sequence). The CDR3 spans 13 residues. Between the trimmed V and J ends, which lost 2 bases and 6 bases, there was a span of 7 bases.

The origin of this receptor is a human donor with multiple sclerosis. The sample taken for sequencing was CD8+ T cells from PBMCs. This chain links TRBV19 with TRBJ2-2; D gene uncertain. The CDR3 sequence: CASSIRPSGELFF. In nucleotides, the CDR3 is TGTGCCAGTAGTATAAGGCCGTCCGGGGAGCTGTTTTTT. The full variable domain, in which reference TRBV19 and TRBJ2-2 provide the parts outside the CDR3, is DGGITQSPKYLFRKEGQNVTLSCEQNLNHDAMYWYRQDPGQGLRLIYYSQIVNDFQKGDIAEGYSVSREKKESFPLTVTSAQKNPTAFYLCASSIRPSGELFFGEGSRLTVL.